This TCR beta chain is from a study of blood T cell repertoires in COVID-19 (dated by TCRdb to the early 2020s). Turning to the overall study: Samples covering the acute and convalescent phases of COVID-19 were provided by collaborators in the United States, Italy and Spain. The prospective study material was composed of cDNA or gDNA derived from T cells, B-cell-depleted T cells, or PBMCs. Subjects who had been exposed to COVID-19, were actively infected with it, or had recovered from it provided the deeply sampled blood TCRbeta repertoires that made up the dataset. The repertoires were made available in a free public database intended to serve as a resource for research on the immune response to SARS-CoV-2. The samples were drawn from the first 160 participants of the ongoing ImmuneRACE study and from more than 1,000 subjects provided by 6 global collaborators. The sample metadata nearly always contained a de-identified subject ID, COVID-19 status, age in years and sex. HLA class I and class II types, where available, came from metadata supplied by the sample provider rather than from assay-based typing.

V ends up 5 bases short and J 4 bases short, with an unmatched junction base count of 4. Sequences SEHNR (CDR1) and FQNEAQ (CDR2) are obtained from the germline V gene (reference sequence). The CDR3 sequence holds 13 residues, the cysteine and phenylalanine included. Left in the record is the CDR3 DNA by itself, 39 bases read in frame from the first base. TCRbeta CDR3 regions were amplified from genomic DNA by means of the immunoSEQ Assay, a bias-controlled multiplex PCR. The study's processing was this. Within the assay, amplification of reference gene primers was used to estimate how many nucleated cells each sample contained. To quantify the absolute abundance of each unique TCRbeta CDR3 rearrangement, sequence reads were collapsed and filtered. For each sample, productive Simpson clonality was calculated as the square root of Simpson's diversity index over productive rearrangements. This immuneACCESS table, as held by TCRdb, lists in-frame sequences with V and J called but not all clones. Of the missing ones, under half trace to an unresolved V gene in checked studies; the others have no known cause. V and J calls and clone size come straight from that table; D and trimming were deduced from the DNA. The sample yields 300,000 to 350,000 clones; about 91% were counted once. The biggest ten clones account for roughly 1.7% of the sample.

One collaborating source in Seattle enrolled patients while the patients were actively infected and followed the patients over time throughout the course of disease. Whole blood was collected in K2EDTA tubes by collaborating institutions according to the institutions' own protocols. Collaborator samples were shipped for TCRbeta analysis as frozen whole blood, isolated PBMCs, or DNA extracted from either sample type. Study-level results and caveats: Clinical and demographic metadata were provided uncurated, with the amount varying by source and participant.

In regard to this clone: It has no known antigen specificity. Base qualities were left out, and no much larger clone turns up one base away.

The chain employs TRBV7-9 and TRBJ1-2; 7 junctional bases match TRBD1. Sequenced sample: peripheral blood. The TCR sequence derives from a woman in her twenties or thirties with COVID-19, enrolled during active disease. The DNA is TGTGCCAGCAGCCCCGGGACAGTCTATGGCTACACCTTC. Its translation reads: CASSPGTVYGYTF.